Shown below are 15 T cell receptor beta chains from a single sample sequenced in a study of human T cells and chemical hapten exposure. TCRdb used MiXCR to reprocess the RACE reads, holding one entry per CDR3 protein. There are tens of thousands of distinct CDR3 sequences in the sample; about 9.2% occur only once, and around 15% lies in the top ten. Regarding time point: pre-sensitization, week 0. Treatment: therapeutic diphenylcyclopropenone sensitization with weekly scalp DPC. Sequences were derived from whole blood, sampled in connection with sensitization to the hapten diphenylcyclopropenone (DPC). The receptors derive from a woman aged 40-49 years with alopecia areata. Some clones in this sample may be carry-over from other donors' samples.

The sample holds many counts of this clonotype. The V call is TRBV6-6, the J call TRBJ2-7, with unresolved D. Trimming shortened V by 0 bases and J by 0 bases, and 15 bases separated the two germline ends. Germline loops: CDR1 MNHNY, CDR2 SVGAGI (reference sequence). CDR3 size: 17 residues. The CDR3 DNA sequence: TGTGCCAGCAGTTACTCGAGTCTGGGCGTTTACTCCTACGAGCAGTACTTC. The encoded protein is CASSYSSLGVYSYEQYF.

This clonotype was counted many times. CDR3 nucleotide sequence: TGTGCCAGCAGGTCTTCGGGACAGACTCAAGAGACCCAGTACTTC. Its translation: CASRSSGQTQETQYF. The chain uses TRBV7-2 and TRBJ2-5; 7 bases line up with TRBD1. From germline, CDR1 is SGHTA and CDR2 FQGNSA. This CDR3 has 15 residues. J gave up 2 bases and V 6 bases, and 9 bases lay outside the gene matches.

The V gene is TRBV4-2, the J gene TRBJ2-3; TRBD2 agrees at 9 bases. The germline gives CDR1 LGHNA, CDR2 YNFKEQ. The CDR3 consists of 16 residues. Trimming removed 6 bases from V and 6 bases from J; junction bases left unmatched: 13. The CDR3 DNA is TGTGCCAGCAGAGCCTCACCTAGCGGGGACGGGGATACGCAGTATTTT. Protein product: CASRASPSGDGDTQYF.

This clonotype has at least ten counts. J is TRBJ1-1 and V is TRBV29-1; D is undetermined. Germline lookup yields CDR1 SQVTM and CDR2 ANQGSEA. CDR3 size: 11 residues. V was clipped by 4 bases and J by 6 bases, with 9 bases between them. The CDR3 loop is CSVVRASEAFF. The CDR3 nucleotides read TGCAGCGTTGTACGGGCTTCTGAAGCTTTCTTT. The full variable domain, in which reference TRBV29-1 and TRBJ1-1 provide the parts outside the CDR3, is SAVISQKPSRDICQRGTSLTIQCQVDSQVTMMFWYRQQPGQSLTLIATANQGSEATYESGFVIDKFPISRPNLTFSTLTVSNMSPEDSSIYLCSVVRASEAFFGQGTRLTVV.

This clonotype was observed a few times. J is TRBJ2-7 and V is TRBV18, with TRBD1 identical over 7 bases. The CDR3 contains 13 residues. CDR1 is KGHSH and CDR2 is LQKENI in the germline V gene. With 4 bases clipped from V and 5 bases from J, the junction kept 5 bases outside the gene matches. The CDR3 region has the DNA TGTGCCAGCTCACTCCGACAGGGCCACGAGCAGTACTTC. Its translation is CASSLRQGHEQYF.

This clonotype has at least ten counts. The chain has TRBV5-5 and TRBJ1-4; D uncertain. This CDR3 has 14 residues. Germline loops: CDR1 SGHKS, CDR2 YYEKEE (reference sequence). V shed 6 bases and J shed 0 bases, with 9 bases lying between them. CDR3 sequence reads: CASKYLSTNEKLFF. As DNA, the CDR3 is TGTGCCAGCAAGTATTTGTCAACTAATGAAAAACTGTTTTTT.

In this sample, this clonotype turned up many times. J is TRBJ1-4 and V is TRBV7-8; 7 positions agree with TRBD1. Germline V gives CDR1 SGHVS, CDR2 FQNEAQ. Unmatched junction bases numbered 12, after V lost 5 bases and J lost 0 bases. There are 18 residues in the CDR3. In DNA form, the CDR3 reads TGTGCCAGCAGCCGAGTCCCGGGACAGAAAGCAACTAATGAAAAACTGTTTTTT. This encodes CASSRVPGQKATNEKLFF. The complete variable domain, with remaining parts taken from reference TRBV7-8 and TRBJ1-4, reads GAGVSQSPRYKVAKRGQDVALRCDPISGHVSLFWYQQALGQGPEFLTYFQNEAQLDKSGLPSDRFFAERPEGSVSTLKIQRTQQEDSAVYLCASSRVPGQKATNEKLFFGSGTQLSVL.

The chain is built from TRBV5-4 and TRBJ2-1; D tentatively reads TRBD1 or TRBD2 (5 bases each). V was shortened by 3 bases and J by 6 bases, with 7 bases between the two germline ends. The CDR3 totals 12 residues. Germline loops: CDR1 SGHNT, CDR2 YYREEE (reference sequence). The CDR3 DNA reads TGTGCCAGCAGCTGGGGGTTCAATGAGCAGTTCTTC. Translated: CASSWGFNEQFF.

In its sample, this clonotype was seen many times. The genes are TRBV7-3 and TRBJ1-1; 8 positions agree with TRBD1. The J segment lost 6 bases and the V segment lost 5 bases, leaving 11 bases of the junction unmatched. Per the germline V gene, CDR1 is SGHTA and CDR2 is FQGTGA. This CDR3 contains 15 residues. CDR3 region: CASSLSTGQGAEAFF. The CDR3 DNA reads TGTGCCAGCAGCCTCTCGACAGGACAGGGCGCTGAAGCTTTCTTT.

In its sample, this clonotype was seen many times. The chain recombines TRBV6-2 or TRBV6-3 with TRBJ2-1; TRBD2 matches 8 bases. Per germline, CDR1 MNHEY and CDR2 SVGEGT. V shed 4 bases and J 3 bases; nucleotides not matched to a gene: 5. This CDR3 is 15 amino acids long. The DNA for the CDR3 is TGTGCCAGCAGTTCCGCGGGGGGACACTACAATGAGCAGTTCTTC. Amino acids: CASSSAGGHYNEQFF.

In its sample, this clonotype was seen many times. This sequence joins TRBV20-1 and TRBJ1-2; D is ambiguous. The CDR3 runs 10 residues. Germline CDR1 DFQATT, CDR2 SNEGSKA (reference sequence). V was clipped by 2 bases and J by 7 bases, with 5 bases between them. CDR3 sequence: CSARTLGYTF. The CDR3 DNA follows: TGCAGTGCTAGAACACTTGGCTACACCTTC.

The sample holds a few counts of this clonotype. The rearrangement uses TRBV6-1 and TRBJ1-3; unclear D gene. V shed 8 bases and J shed 0 bases, with 11 bases lying between them. Germline assignment: CDR1 MNHNS and CDR2 SASEGT. The CDR3 sequence is 14 residues long. CDR3 bases: TGTGCCAGCTCCTGGGCTGGCTCTGGAAACACCATATATTTT. Translation: CASSWAGSGNTIYF.

This clonotype showed up many times. The chain links TRBV6-5 to TRBJ2-3, with 10 positions matching TRBD1. Looked up from germline, CDR1 is MNHEY and CDR2 is SVGAGI. With V trimmed by 5 bases and J by 1 base, 15 bases remained unmatched. The CDR3 covers 19 residues. This CDR3 reads CASSRWTGGAAGGTDTQYF. As DNA, the CDR3 is TGTGCCAGCAGTCGCTGGACAGGGGGTGCAGCGGGGGGCACAGATACGCAGTATTTT.

In this sample, this clonotype turned up many times. This chain joins TRBV19 and TRBJ2-2; TRBD1 aligns across 7 bases. The junction had 8 bases not matched to a gene; V was cut back by 3 bases and J by 7 bases. This CDR3 has 15 amino acids. CDR1 is LNHDA, CDR2 SQIVND, per germline (reference sequence). DNA of the CDR3: TGTGCCAGTAGTATCGCAGGGACAGAGATCGGGGAGCTGTTTTTT. As protein: CASSIAGTEIGELFF.

The sample holds many counts of this clonotype. The chain joins TRBV2 to TRBJ1-5, with TRBD1 matching over 7 bases. Germline lookup yields CDR1 SNHLY and CDR2 FYNNEI. The CDR3 length is 16 residues. The V segment lost 7 bases and the J segment 3 bases; nucleotides outside the gene matches: 12. CDR3 coding DNA: TGTGCCAGCACCGTGGGACAGCCCGGGTCCAATCAGCCCCAGCATTTT. Protein: CASTVGQPGSNQPQHF.